A single sample is the source of the 11 T cell receptor beta chains below, sequenced in a study of identical twins. From the 5' RACE reads, TCRdb called clonotypes with MiXCR, one entry per CDR3 protein. The sample includes under 300,000 distinct CDR3 sequences, roughly an eighth seen only once; the top ten take approximately 8.2%. Sequencing used memory (CD45RO+) T cells sorted from blood. Receptor source: a woman under 30 in good health.

This clonotype was seen more than once but under ten times. V gene TRBV5-1 combines with J gene TRBJ2-3; D gene unclear. This CDR3 contains 14 residues. V was trimmed by 0 bases and J by 6 bases, leaving 11 bases between them. CDR1 and CDR2 from the germline V gene are SGHRS and YFSETQ. DNA of the CDR3: TGCGCCAGCAGCTTGGGGACCGCCCGCGATACGCAGTATTTT. Its protein product is CASSLGTARDTQYF.

The gene calls are TRBV7-2 and TRBJ1-3, with TRBD1 matching 7 bases. V gave up 4 bases and J gave up 2 bases; unmatched junction bases: 11. In germline, CDR1 is SGHTA, CDR2 FQGNSA. The CDR3 is 17 residues long. CDR3 sequence reads: CASSSRMTGLTGNTIYF. In nucleotides, the CDR3 is TGTGCCAGCAGCTCCCGAATGACAGGGCTAACTGGAAACACCATATATTTT.

The table lists this clonotype with many counts. The chain uses TRBV7-9 and TRBJ2-7; D remains unclear. Germline V gene data show CDR1 as SEHNR and CDR2 as FQNEAQ (reference sequence). CDR3 size: 13 residues. V dropped 5 bases and J dropped 3 bases, with 11 bases sitting between them. As DNA, the CDR3 is TGTGCCAGCAGCCCCAACTCGGGCTACGAGCAGTACTTC. It yields the protein CASSPNSGYEQYF. The whole variable domain, filled in from reference TRBV7-9 and TRBJ2-7, reads DTGVSQNPRHKITKRGQNVTFRCDPISEHNRLYWYRQTLGQGPEFLTYFQNEAQLEKSRLLSDRFSAERPKGSFSTLEIQRTEQGDSAMYLCASSPNSGYEQYFGPGTRLTVT.

This clonotype was counted between two and nine times. J is TRBJ1-1 and V is TRBV6-1; D is possibly TRBD1 (5 bases). Germline CDR1 and CDR2: MNHNS and SASEGT. V was clipped by 6 bases and J by 1 base, with 15 bases between them. The length of the CDR3 is 15 residues. CDR3: CASRQGHFSNTEAFF. DNA for the CDR3: TGTGCCAGCAGGCAAGGACACTTCTCGAACACTGAAGCTTTCTTT.

This clonotype was observed a few times. The chain joins TRBV20-1 to TRBJ1-2; D is uncertain. CDR3 size: 12 residues. V was trimmed by 1 base and J by 4 bases, leaving 7 bases between them. Germline V gene data show CDR1 as DFQATT and CDR2 as SNEGSKA (reference sequence). CDR3 region: CSARGSGYGYTF. CDR3 nucleotide sequence: TGCAGTGCTAGAGGTTCAGGCTATGGCTACACCTTC.

The chain carries TRBV12-3 or TRBV12-4 and TRBJ1-1, with a weak D call TRBD1 (5 bases). The CDR3 has 15 residues. V was trimmed by 2 bases and J by 1 base, leaving 11 bases between them. CDR3 sequence (DNA): TGTGCCAGCAGTTTATACGGCAGGGCGAACACTGAAGCTTTCTTT. Encoded protein: CASSLYGRANTEAFF.

This chain links TRBV12-3 or TRBV12-4 with TRBJ1-4, with a possible D match to TRBD1 (6 bases). The CDR3 length is 14 residues. The ends were cut back, 8 bases at V and 4 bases at J, with 14 bases in the middle. The CDR3 sequence is CASGGGTNNEKLFF. The CDR3 DNA is TGTGCCAGCGGTGGGGGCACCAATAATGAAAAACTGTTTTTT.

This sequence joins TRBV4-2 and TRBJ2-7, with D perhaps matching TRBD1 (6 bases). This CDR3 has 15 residues. V gave up 0 bases and J gave up 2 bases, with 11 bases separating them. Germline V CDR1 and CDR2: LGHNA, YNFKEQ. The CDR3, as DNA: TGTGCCAGCAGCCAAGACGACAGGAGCACCTACGAGCAGTACTTC. Its protein is CASSQDDRSTYEQYF.

The genes are TRBV28 and TRBJ2-3, with TRBD1 identical over 9 bases. Germline V gene lookup returns CDR1 MDHEN and CDR2 SYDVKM. V gave up 7 bases and J gave up 5 bases; unmatched junction bases: 13. This CDR3 comprises 16 residues. The CDR3 region is CASTTPGTGIGDTQYF. CDR3 sequence (DNA): TGTGCCAGCACCACCCCCGGGACAGGGATTGGAGATACGCAGTATTTT.

This clonotype appeared a few times. The gene calls are TRBV5-1 and TRBJ1-2, with D perhaps TRBD1 (6 bases). V lost 4 bases to trimming and J lost 3 bases, with 10 bases between them. CDR3 length equals 13 residues. Germline-derived CDR1 and CDR2 are SGHRS and YFSETQ. CDR3 amino acids: CASSADSHYGYTF. For the CDR3, the DNA is TGCGCCAGCAGCGCGGACAGCCACTATGGCTACACCTTC.

This chain joins TRBV6-2 or TRBV6-3 and TRBJ1-2; D is unresolved. Trimming took off 7 bases at V and 3 bases at J, with 12 bases between the two ends. Germline values: CDR1 MNHEY, CDR2 SVGEGT. The CDR3 contains 13 residues. CDR3 nucleotide sequence: TGTGCCAGCATCTCCGGGTCTCACTATGGCTACACCTTC. It translates to CASISGSHYGYTF.